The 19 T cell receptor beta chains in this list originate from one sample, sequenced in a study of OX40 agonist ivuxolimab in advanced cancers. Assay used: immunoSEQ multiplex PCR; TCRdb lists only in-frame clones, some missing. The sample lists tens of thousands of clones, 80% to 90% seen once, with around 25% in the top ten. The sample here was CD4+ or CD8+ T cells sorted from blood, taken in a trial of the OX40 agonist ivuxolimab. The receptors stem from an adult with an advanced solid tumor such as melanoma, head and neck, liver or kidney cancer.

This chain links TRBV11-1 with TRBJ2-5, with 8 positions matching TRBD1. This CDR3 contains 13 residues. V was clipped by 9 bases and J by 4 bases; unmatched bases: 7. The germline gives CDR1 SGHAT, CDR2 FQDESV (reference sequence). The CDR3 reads CASSQGARETQYF. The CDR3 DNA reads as TGTGCCAGTAGTCAGGGGGCGCGAGAGACCCAGTACTTC.

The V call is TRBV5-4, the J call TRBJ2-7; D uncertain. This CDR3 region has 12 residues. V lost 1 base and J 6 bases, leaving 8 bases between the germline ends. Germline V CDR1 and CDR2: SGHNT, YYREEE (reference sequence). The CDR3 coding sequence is TGTGCCAGCAGCTTGACTACCCCCGAGCAGTACTTC. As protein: CASSLTTPEQYF. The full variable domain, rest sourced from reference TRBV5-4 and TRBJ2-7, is ETGVTQSPTHLIKTRGQQVTLRCSSQSGHNTVSWYQQALGQGPQFIFQYYREEENGRGNFPPRFSGLQFPNYSSELNVNALELDDSALYLCASSLTTPEQYFGPGTRLTVT.

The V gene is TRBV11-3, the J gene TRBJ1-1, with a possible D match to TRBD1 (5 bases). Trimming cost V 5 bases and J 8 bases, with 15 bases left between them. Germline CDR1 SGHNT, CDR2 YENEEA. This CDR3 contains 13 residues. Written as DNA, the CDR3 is TGTGCCAGCAGCCCGGGGGGGGTGGAAGAAGCTTTCTTT. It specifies CASSPGGVEEAFF.

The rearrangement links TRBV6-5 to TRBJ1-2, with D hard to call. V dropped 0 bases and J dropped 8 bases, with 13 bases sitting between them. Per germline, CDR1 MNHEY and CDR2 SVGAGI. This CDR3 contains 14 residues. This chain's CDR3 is CASSYSGDPLGYTF. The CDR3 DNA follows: TGTGCCAGCAGTTACTCGGGTGACCCCCTCGGCTACACCTTC.

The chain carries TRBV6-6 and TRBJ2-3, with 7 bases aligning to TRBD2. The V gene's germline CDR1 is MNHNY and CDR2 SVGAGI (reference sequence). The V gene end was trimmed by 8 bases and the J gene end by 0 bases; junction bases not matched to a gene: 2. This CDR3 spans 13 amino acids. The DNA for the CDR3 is TGTGCCAGCTGGGGGGGGAGCACAGATACGCAGTATTTT. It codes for CASWGGSTDTQYF.

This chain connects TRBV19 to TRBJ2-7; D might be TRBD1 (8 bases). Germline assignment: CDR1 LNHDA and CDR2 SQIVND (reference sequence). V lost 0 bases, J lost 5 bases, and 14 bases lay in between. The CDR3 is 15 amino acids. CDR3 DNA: TGTGCCAGTAGTATAGATCTTACAGGGGGGGACGAGCAGTACTTC. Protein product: CASSIDLTGGDEQYF.

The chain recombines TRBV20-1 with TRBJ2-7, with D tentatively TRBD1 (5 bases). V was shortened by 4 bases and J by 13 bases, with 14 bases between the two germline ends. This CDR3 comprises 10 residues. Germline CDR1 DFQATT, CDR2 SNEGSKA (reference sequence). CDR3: CSAMQGPLYF. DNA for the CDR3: TGCAGTGCTATGCAGGGCCCCCTTTACTTC.

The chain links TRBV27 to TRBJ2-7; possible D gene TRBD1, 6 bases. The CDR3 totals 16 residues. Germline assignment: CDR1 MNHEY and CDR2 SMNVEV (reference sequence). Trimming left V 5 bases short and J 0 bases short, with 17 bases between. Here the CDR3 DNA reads TGTGCCAGCAGTCCGTCCGCAGGGGAAAACTCCTACGAGCAGTACTTC. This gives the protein CASSPSAGENSYEQYF.

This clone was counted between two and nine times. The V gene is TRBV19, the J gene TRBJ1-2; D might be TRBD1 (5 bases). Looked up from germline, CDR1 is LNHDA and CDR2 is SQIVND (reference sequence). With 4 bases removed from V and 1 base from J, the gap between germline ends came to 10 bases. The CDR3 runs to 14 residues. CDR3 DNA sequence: TGTGCCAGTAGTAGCCCGGGGCTTAACTATGGCTACACCTTC. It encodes CASSSPGLNYGYTF.

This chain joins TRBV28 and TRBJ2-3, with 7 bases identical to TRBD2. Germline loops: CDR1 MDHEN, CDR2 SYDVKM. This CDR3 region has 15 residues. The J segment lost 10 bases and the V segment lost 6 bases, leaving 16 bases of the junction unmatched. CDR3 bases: TGTGCCAGCAGGAGACTTAGCGGGCCTTCAGTACCGCAGTATTTT. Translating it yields CASRRLSGPSVPQYF.

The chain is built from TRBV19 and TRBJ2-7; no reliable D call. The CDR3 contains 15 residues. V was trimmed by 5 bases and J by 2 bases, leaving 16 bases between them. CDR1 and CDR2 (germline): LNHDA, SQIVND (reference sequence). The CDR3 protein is CASSYGLGTAYEQYF. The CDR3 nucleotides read TGTGCCAGTAGTTATGGGCTCGGAACAGCCTACGAGCAGTACTTC.

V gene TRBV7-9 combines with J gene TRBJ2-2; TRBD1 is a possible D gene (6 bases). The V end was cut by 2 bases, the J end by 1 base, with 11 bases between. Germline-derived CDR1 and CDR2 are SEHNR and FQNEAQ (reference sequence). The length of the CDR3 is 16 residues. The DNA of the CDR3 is TGTGCCAGCAGCTTACCAATACAGGGGAACACCGGGGAGCTGTTTTTT. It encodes CASSLPIQGNTGELFF.

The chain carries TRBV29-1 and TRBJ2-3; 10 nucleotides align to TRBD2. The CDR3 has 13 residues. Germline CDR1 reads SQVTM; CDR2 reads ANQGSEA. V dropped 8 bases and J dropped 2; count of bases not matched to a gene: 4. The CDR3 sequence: CSSGLAVTDTQYF. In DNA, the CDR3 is TGCAGCTCCGGACTAGCGGTCACAGATACGCAGTATTTT.

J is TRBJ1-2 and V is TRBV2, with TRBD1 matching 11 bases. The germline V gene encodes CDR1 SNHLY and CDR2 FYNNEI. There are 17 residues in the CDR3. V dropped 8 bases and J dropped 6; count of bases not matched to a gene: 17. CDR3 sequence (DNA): TGTGCCAGCGCGGGGGGACAGGGGGTTGGCTGGCGGAATGGCTACACCTTC. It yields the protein CASAGGQGVGWRNGYTF.

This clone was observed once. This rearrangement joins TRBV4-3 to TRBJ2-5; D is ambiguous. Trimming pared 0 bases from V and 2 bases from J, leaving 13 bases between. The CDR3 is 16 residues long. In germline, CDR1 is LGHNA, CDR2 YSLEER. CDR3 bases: TGCGCCAGCAGCCAAGATTTAGCCCCGGTTCAAGAGACCCAGTACTTC. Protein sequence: CASSQDLAPVQETQYF.

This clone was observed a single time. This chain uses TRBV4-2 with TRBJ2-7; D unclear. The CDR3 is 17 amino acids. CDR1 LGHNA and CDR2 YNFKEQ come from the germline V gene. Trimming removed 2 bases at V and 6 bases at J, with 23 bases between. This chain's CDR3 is CASSQYPGPREMLEQYF. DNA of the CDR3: TGTGCCAGCAGCCAATACCCCGGGCCCCGTGAGATGCTCGAGCAGTACTTC.

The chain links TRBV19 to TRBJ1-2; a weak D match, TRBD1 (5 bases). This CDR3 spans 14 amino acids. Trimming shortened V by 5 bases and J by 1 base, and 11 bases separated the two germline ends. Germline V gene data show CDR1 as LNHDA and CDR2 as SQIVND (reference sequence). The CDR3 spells CASSPLGGNYGYTF. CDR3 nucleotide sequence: TGTGCCAGTAGTCCCCTCGGGGGTAACTATGGCTACACCTTC.

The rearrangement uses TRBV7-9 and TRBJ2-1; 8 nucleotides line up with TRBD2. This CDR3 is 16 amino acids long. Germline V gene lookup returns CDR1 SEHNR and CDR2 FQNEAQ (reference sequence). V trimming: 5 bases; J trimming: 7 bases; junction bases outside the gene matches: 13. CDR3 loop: CASSPIAGRDGNEQFF. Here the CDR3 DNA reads TGTGCCAGCAGCCCCATAGCGGGAAGGGACGGGAATGAGCAGTTCTTC.

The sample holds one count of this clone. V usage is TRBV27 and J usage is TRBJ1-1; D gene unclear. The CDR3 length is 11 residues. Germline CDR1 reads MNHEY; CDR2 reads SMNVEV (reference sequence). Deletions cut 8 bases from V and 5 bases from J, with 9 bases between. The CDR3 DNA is TGTGCCAGCCTAGGATGGACTGAAGCTTTCTTT. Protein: CASLGWTEAFF.